The clone carrying this T cell receptor beta chain appeared a few times. Its antigen is undetermined. It is unclear where the CDR3 begins or ends on the DNA, so no DNA is shown, and the CDR3 is as TCRdb lists it. Unique molecular identifiers (one per individual cDNA molecule) were attached. MiXCR, run by TCRdb on the 5' RACE reads, gives a single entry per CDR3 protein. Seen here are about 69,000 distinct CDR3 sequences, 3.5% to 6% observed once, and the top ten hold 3.5% to 4%. This specimen comes from a study of early T cells in non-severe SARS-CoV-2 infection. Study background: The study sequenced bulk RNA from unsorted whole blood, with chains unpaired. Findings and limits, study-wide: There was a bias toward anti-spike CD8 responses in VDJdb matching, which missed private and CD4 specificities.

Per germline, CDR1 MNHNS and CDR2 SASEGT. With termini counted, the CDR3 has 15 amino acids. Specimen: whole blood, collected at baseline. The chain carries TRBV6-1 and TRBJ2-2; TRBD1 is the table's D call, not checked against the DNA. This clonotype originated in an adult who was a healthcare worker with PCR-confirmed SARS-CoV-2 infection or an uninfected control (not recorded which). The donor label of this sample is uncertain. The CDR3: CASSILDSNTGELFF.